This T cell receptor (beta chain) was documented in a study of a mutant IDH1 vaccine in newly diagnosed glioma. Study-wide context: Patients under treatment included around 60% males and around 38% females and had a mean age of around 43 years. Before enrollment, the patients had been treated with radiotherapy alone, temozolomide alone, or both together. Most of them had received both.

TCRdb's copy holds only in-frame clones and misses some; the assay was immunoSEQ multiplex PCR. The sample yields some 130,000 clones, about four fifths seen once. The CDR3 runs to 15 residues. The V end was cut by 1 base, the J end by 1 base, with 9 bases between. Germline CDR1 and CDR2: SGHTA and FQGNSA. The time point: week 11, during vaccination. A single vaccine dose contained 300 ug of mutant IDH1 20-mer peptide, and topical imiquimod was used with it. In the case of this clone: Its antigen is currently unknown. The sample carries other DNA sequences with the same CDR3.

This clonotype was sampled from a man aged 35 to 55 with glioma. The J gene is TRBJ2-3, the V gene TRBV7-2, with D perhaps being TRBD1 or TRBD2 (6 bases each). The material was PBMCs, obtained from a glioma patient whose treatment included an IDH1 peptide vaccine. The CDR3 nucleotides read TGTGCCAGCAGCTTAGGGGGGGCCGGCACAGATACGCAGTATTTT. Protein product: CASSLGGAGTDTQYF.